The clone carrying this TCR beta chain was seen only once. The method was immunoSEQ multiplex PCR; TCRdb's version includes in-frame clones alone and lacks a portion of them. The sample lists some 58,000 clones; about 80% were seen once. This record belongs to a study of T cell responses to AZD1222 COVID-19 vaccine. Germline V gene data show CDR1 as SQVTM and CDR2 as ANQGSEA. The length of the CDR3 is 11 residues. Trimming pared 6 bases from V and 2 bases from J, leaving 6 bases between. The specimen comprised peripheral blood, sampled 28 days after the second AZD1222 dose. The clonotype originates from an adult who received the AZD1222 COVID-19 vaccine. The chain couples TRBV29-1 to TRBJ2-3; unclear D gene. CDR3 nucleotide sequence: TGCAGCGTGCTTTACACAGATACGCAGTATTTT. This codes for CSVLYTDTQYF.